These 5 T cell receptor beta chains share one sample of origin, sequenced in a study of graft-versus-host responses after intestinal transplantation. Repertoires were generated with immunoSEQ multiplex PCR, while TCRdb's copy carries only in-frame clones and drops some. The table includes approximately 130,000 clones, around nine tenths detected once. These TCRs are of unknown antigen specificity. The sequencing here drew on unstimulated CD4+ T cells sorted from spleen or lymph node cells, taken before intestinal transplant. These receptors were taken from a human donor who received an intestinal transplant.

The rearrangement uses TRBV7-8 and TRBJ2-5; no clear D. Germline CDR1 and CDR2: SGHVS and FQNEAQ. The CDR3 loop spans 14 amino acids. The V gene lost 1 base and the J gene lost 3 bases, with 9 bases spanning the gap. In nucleotides, the CDR3 is TGTGCCAGCAGCTTAGGGGTGGGTGAAGAGACCCAGTACTTC. Amino acid sequence: CASSLGVGEETQYF.

The gene calls are TRBV5-8 and TRBJ2-5; the D is unclear. This CDR3 has 16 residues. CDR1 is SGHTS, CDR2 YDEGEE, per germline. V lost 1 base and J lost 3, with 16 bases in between. The DNA for the CDR3 is TGTGCCAGCAGCTTGTATCGCTCTGGCCGAGAAGAGACCCAGTACTTC. It is translated as CASSLYRSGREETQYF. Complete variable domain (other parts from reference TRBV5-8 and TRBJ2-5): EAGVTQSPTHLIKTRGQQATLRCSPISGHTSVYWYQQALGLGLQFLLWYDEGEERNRGNFPPRFSGRQFPNYSSELNVNALELEDSALYLCASSLYRSGREETQYFGPGTRLLVL.

V and J are TRBV9 and TRBJ2-1; TRBD2 matches 9 bases. The CDR3 covers 18 residues. V was pared by 0 bases and J by 5 bases, with 12 bases of the junction left unmatched. Germline V gene data show CDR1 as SGDLS and CDR2 as YYNGEE. The CDR3 spells CASSVGLAGGAPNNEQFF. In DNA form, the CDR3 reads TGTGCCAGCAGCGTAGGTCTGGCGGGGGGGGCCCCAAACAATGAGCAGTTCTTC.

This clone was recorded only once. The V gene is TRBV30, the J gene TRBJ2-4; the D gene is possibly TRBD2 (5 bases). Germline values: CDR1 GTSNPN, CDR2 SVGIG (reference sequence). Between the trimmed V and J ends, which lost 3 bases and 0 bases, there was a span of 9 bases. This CDR3 is built from 14 residues. Here the CDR3 DNA reads TGTGCCTGGAGCGGACTTTCAGCCAAAAACATTCAGTACTTC. Protein sequence: CAWSGLSAKNIQYF.

The rearrangement uses TRBV7-3 and TRBJ1-2, with D unclear. CDR1 is SGHTA, CDR2 FQGTGA, per germline. V was cut by 5 bases and J by 2 bases, with 9 bases left in between. The CDR3 extends over 13 amino acids. CDR3 sequence (DNA): TGTGCCAGCAGCCGCGACCCAAACTATGGCTACACCTTC. Translation: CASSRDPNYGYTF.